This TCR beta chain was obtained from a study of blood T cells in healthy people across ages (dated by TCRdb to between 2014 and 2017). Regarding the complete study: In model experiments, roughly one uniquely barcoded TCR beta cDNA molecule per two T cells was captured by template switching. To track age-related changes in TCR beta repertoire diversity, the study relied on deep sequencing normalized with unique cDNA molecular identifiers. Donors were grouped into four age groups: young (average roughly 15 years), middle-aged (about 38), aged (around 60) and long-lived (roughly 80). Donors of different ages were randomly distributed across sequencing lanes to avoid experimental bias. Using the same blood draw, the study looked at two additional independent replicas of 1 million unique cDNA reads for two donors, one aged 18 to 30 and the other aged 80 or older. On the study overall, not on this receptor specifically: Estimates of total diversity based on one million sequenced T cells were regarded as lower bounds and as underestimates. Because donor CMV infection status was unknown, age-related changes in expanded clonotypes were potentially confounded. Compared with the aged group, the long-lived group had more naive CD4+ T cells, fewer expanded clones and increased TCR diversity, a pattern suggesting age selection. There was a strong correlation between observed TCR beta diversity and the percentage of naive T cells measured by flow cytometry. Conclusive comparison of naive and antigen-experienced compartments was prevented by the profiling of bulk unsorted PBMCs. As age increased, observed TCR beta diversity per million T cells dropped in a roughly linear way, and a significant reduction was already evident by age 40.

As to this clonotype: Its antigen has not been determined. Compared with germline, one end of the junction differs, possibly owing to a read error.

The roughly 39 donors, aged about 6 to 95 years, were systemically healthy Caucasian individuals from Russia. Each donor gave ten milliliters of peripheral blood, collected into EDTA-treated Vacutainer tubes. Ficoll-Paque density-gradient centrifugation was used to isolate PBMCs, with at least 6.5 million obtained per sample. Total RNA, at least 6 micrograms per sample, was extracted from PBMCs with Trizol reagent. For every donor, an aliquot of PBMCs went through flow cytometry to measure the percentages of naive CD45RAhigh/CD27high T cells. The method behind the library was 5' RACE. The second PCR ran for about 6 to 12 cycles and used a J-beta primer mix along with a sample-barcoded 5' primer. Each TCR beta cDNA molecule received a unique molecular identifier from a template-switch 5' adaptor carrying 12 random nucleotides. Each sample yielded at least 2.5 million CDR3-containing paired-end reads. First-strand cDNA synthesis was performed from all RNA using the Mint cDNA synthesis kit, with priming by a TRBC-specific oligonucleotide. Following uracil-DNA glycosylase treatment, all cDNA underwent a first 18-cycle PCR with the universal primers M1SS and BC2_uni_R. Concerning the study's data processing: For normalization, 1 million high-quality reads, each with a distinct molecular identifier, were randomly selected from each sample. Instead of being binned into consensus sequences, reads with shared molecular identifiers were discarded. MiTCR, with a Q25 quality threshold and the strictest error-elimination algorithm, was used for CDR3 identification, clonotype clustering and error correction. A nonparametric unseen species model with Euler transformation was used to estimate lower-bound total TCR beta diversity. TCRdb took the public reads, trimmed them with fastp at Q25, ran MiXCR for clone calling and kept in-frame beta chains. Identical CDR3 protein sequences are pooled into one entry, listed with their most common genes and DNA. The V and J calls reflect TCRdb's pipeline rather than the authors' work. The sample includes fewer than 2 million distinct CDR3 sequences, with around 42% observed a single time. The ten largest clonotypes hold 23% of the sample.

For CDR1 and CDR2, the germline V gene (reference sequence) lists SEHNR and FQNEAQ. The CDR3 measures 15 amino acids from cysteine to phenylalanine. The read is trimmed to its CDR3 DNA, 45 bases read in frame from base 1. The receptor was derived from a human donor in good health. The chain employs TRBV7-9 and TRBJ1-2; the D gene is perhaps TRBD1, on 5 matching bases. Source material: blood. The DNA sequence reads TGTGCCAGCAGCTTAGGACAGCGCGCTAACTGTGGCTACACCTTC. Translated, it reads CASSLGQRANCGYTF.